This TCR beta chain was recorded in a study of human CD8 memory T cell subsets. Libraries for TCR beta were constructed using UMI-labeled 5' RACE. TCRdb reanalyzed the 5' RACE reads and collapses them to one entry per CDR3 protein, without DNA. In all, the sample yields under 11,000 distinct CDR3 sequences. The CDR3 is 18 residues long. CDR1 and CDR2 from the germline V gene are SEHNR and FQNEAQ (reference sequence). The receptor was derived from a human donor in good health. Input material: CD8+ T cells from PBMCs. This chain uses TRBV7-9 with TRBJ2-2; TCRdb indicates TRBD2, and absent DNA this call remains unverified. The CDR3 reads CASSFRLAGDRRTGELFF.